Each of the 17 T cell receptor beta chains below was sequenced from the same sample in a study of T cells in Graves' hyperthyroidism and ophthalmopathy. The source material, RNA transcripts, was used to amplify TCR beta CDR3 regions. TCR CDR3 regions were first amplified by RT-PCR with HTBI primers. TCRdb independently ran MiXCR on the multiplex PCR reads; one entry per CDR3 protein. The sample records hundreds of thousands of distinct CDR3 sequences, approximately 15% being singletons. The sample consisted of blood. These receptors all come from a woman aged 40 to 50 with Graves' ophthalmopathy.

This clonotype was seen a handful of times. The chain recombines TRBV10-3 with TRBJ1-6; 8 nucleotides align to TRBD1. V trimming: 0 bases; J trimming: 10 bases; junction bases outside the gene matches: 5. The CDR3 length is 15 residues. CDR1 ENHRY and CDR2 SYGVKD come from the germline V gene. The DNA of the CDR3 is TGTGCCATCAGTGAGTCGGACAGGGTGGAGTCACCCCTCCACTTT. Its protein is CAISESDRVESPLHF.

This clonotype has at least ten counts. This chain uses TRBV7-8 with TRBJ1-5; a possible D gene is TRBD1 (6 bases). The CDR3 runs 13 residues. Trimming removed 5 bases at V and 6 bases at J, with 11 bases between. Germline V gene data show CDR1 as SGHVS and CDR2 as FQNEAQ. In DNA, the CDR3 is TGTGCCAGCAGCAAGGACAGTTCTCAGCCCCAGCATTTT. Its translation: CASSKDSSQPQHF.

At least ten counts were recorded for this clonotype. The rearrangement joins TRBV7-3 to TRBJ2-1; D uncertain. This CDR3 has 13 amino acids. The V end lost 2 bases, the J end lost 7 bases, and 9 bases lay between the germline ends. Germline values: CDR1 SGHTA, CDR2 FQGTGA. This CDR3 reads CASSLYVGNEQFF. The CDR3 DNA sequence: TGTGCCAGCAGCTTATACGTGGGAAATGAGCAGTTCTTC.

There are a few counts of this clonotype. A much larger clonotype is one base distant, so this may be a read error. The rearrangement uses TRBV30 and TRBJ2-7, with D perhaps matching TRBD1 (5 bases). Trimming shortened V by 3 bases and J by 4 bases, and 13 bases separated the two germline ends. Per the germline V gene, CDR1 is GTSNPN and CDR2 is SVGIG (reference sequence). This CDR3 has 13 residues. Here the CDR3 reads CAWRKPGMYEQYF. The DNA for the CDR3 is TGTGCCTGGAGGAAACCAGGGATGTACGAGCAGTACTTC.

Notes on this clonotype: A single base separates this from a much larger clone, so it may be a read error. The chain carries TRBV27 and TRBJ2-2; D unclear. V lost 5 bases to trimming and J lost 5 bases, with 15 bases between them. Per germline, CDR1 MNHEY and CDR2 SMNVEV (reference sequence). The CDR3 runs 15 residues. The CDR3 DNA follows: TGTGCCAGCAGTGACTCGTTAGGAGAGACCGGGGAGCTGTTTTTT. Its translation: CASSDSLGETGELFF.

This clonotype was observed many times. The CDR3 coding sequence is TGTGCCAGCAGCCCAAGTAGAGGGGGCAACGAGCAGTACTTC. It translates to CASSPSRGGNEQYF. V gene TRBV11-1 combines with J gene TRBJ2-7; the match to TRBD1 covers 7 bases. Trimming removed 5 bases from V and 5 bases from J; junction bases left unmatched: 9. The CDR3 contains 14 residues. Germline V CDR1 and CDR2: SGHAT, FQDESV (reference sequence).

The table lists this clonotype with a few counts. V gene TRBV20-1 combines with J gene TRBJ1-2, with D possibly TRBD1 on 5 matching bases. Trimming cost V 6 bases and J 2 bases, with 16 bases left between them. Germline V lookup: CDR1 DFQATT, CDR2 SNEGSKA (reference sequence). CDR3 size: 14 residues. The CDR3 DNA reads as TGCAGTGCCACAGGACCGGGAGAAAACTATGGCTACACCTTC. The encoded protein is CSATGPGENYGYTF.

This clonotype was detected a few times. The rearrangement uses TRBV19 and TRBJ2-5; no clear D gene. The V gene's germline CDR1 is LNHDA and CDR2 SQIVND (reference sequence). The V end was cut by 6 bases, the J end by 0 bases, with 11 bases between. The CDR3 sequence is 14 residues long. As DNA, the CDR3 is TGTGCCAGTAGGGACGCCATGTACCAAGAGACCCAGTACTTC. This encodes CASRDAMYQETQYF. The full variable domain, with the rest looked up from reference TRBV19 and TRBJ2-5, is DGGITQSPKYLFRKEGQNVTLSCEQNLNHDAMYWYRQDPGQGLRLIYYSQIVNDFQKGDIAEGYSVSREKKESFPLTVTSAQKNPTAFYLCASRDAMYQETQYFGPGTRLLVL.

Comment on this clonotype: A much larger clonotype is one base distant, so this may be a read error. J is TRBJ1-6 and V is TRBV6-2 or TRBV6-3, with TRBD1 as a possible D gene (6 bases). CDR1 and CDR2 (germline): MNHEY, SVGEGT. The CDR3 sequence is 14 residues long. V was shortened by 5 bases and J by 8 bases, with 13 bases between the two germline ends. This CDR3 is CASSPGQIDSPLHF. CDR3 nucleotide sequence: TGTGCCAGCAGTCCCGGACAGATTGATTCACCCCTCCACTTT.

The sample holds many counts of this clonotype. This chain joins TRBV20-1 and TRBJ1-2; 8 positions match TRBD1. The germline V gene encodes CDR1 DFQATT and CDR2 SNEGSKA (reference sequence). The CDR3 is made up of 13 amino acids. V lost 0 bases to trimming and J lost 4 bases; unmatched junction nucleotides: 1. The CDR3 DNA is TGCAGTGCTAGAGAGGACAGGGTCTATGGCTACACCTTC. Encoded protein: CSAREDRVYGYTF.

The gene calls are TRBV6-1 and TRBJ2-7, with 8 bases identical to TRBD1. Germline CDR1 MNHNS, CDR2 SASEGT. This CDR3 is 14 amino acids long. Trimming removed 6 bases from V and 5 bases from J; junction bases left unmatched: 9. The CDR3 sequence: CASRQGESRHEQYF. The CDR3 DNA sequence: TGTGCCAGCAGACAGGGGGAAAGTCGCCACGAGCAGTACTTC.

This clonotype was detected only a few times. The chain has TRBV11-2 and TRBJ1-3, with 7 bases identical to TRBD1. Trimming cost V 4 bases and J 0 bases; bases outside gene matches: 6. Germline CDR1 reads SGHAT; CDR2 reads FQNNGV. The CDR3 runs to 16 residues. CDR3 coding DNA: TGTGCCAGCAGCTCACTGGAGGGGGCCTCTGGAAACACCATATATTTT. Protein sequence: CASSSLEGASGNTIYF.

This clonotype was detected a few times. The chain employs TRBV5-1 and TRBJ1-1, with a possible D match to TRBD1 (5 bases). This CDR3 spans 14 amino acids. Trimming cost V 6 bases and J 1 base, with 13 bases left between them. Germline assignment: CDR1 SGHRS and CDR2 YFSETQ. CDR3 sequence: CASTLGAGNTEAFF. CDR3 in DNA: TGCGCCAGCACCCTTGGGGCGGGGAACACTGAAGCTTTCTTT.

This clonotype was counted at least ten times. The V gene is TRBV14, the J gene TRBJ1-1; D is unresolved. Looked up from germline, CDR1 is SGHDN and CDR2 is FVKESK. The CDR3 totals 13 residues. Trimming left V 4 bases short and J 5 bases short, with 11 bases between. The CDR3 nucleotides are TGTGCCAGCAGCCCCCAGCGAGGAACTGAAGCTTTCTTT. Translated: CASSPQRGTEAFF.

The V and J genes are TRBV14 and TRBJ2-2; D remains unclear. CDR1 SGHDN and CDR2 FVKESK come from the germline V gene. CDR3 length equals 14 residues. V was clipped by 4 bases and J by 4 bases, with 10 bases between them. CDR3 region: CASSRIYGTGELFF. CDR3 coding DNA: TGTGCCAGCAGCCGGATCTACGGCACCGGGGAGCTGTTTTTT.

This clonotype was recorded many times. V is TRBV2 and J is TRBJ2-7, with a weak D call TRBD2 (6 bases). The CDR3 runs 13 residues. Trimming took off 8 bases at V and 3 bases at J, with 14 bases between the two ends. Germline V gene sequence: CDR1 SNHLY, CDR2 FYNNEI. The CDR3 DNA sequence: TGTGCCAGCTCCCGGGACTCTTACTACGAGCAGTACTTC. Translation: CASSRDSYYEQYF.

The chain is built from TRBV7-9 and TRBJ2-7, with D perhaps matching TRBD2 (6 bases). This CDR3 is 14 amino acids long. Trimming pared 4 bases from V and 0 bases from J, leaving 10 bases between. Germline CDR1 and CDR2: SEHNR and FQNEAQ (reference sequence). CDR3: CASSSGLDSYEQYF. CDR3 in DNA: TGTGCCAGCAGCTCGGGACTGGACTCCTACGAGCAGTACTTC.